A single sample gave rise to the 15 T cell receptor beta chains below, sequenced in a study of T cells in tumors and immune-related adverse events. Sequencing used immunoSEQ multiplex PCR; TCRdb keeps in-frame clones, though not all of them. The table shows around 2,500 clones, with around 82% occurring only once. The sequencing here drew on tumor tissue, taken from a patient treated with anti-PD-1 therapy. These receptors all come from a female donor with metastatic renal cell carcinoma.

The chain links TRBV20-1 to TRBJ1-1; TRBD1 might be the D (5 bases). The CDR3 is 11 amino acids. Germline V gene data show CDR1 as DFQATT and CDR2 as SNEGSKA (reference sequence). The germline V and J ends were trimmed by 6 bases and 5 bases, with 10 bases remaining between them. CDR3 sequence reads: CSAYDSTEAFF. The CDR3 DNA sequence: TGCAGTGCCTATGACAGTACTGAAGCTTTCTTT.

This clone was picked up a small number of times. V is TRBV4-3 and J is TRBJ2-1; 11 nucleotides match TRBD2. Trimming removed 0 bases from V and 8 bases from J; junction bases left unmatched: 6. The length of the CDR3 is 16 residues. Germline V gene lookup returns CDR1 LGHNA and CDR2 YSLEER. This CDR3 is CASSQDPSGGWDEQFF. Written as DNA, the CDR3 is TGCGCCAGCAGCCAAGATCCTAGCGGGGGGTGGGATGAGCAGTTCTTC.

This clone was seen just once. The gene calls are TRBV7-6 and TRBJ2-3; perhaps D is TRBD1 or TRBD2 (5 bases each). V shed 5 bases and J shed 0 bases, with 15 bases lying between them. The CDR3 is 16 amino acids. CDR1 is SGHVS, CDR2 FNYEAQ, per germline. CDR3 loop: CASSALGAASTDTQYF. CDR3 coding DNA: TGTGCCAGCAGCGCACTAGGGGCTGCGAGCACAGATACGCAGTATTTT.

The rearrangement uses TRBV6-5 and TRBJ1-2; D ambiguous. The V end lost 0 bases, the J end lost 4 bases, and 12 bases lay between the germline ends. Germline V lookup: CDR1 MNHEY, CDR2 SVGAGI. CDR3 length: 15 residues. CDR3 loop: CASSYSMELAYGYTF. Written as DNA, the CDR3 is TGTGCCAGCAGTTACTCTATGGAGCTGGCCTATGGCTACACCTTC.

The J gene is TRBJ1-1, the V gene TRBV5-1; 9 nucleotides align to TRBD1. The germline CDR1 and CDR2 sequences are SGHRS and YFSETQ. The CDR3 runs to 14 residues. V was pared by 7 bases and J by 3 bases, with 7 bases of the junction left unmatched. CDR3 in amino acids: CASSMTGGDTEAFF. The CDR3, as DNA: TGCGCCAGCTCTATGACAGGGGGGGACACTGAAGCTTTCTTT. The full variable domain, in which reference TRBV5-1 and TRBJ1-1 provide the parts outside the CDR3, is KAGVTQTPRYLIKTRGQQVTLSCSPISGHRSVSWYQQTPGQGLQFLFEYFSETQRNKGNFPGRFSGRQFSNSRSEMNVSTLELGDSALYLCASSMTGGDTEAFFGQGTRLTVV.

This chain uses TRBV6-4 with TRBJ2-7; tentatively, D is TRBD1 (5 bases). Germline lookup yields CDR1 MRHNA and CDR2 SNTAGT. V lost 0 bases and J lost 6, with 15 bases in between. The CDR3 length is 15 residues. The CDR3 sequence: CASSDSTGSPSEQYF. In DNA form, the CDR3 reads TGTGCCAGCAGTGACTCAACAGGCTCCCCTTCCGAGCAGTACTTC.

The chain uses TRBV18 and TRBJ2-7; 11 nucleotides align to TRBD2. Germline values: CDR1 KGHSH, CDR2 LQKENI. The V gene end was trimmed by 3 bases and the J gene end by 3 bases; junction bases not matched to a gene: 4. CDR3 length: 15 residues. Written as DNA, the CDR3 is TGTGCCAGCTCACCGGGTAGCGGGAGGGTCTACGAGCAGTACTTC. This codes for CASSPGSGRVYEQYF.

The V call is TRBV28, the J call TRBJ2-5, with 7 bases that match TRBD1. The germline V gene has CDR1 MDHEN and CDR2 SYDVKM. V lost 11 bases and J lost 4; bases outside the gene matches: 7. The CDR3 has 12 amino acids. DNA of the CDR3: TGTGCCGGGGGACAGTATGGAGAGACCCAGTACTTC. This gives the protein CAGGQYGETQYF.

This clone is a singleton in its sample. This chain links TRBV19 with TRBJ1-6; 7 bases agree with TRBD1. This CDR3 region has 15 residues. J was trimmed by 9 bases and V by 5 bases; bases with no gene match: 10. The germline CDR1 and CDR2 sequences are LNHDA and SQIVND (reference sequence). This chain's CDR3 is CASSQSTGITSPLHF. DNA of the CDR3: TGTGCCAGTAGTCAATCGACAGGGATCACTTCACCCCTCCACTTT.

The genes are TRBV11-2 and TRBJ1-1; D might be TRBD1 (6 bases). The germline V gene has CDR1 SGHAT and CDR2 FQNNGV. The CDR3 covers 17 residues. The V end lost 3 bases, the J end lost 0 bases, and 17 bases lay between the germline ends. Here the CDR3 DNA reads TGTGCCAGCAGCTTGGGTTTGGGGGGCCGGTTGAACACTGAAGCTTTCTTT. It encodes CASSLGLGGRLNTEAFF.

This CDR3 is CASSTRTVNTEAFF. For the CDR3, the DNA is TGTGCCAGCAGCACACGGACAGTGAACACTGAAGCTTTCTTT. The chain is built from TRBV13 and TRBJ1-1; maybe TRBD1 (6 bases). CDR1 and CDR2 from the germline V gene are PRHDT and FYEKMQ (reference sequence). The ends were cut back, 5 bases at V and 0 bases at J, with 10 bases in the middle. The CDR3 spans 14 residues.

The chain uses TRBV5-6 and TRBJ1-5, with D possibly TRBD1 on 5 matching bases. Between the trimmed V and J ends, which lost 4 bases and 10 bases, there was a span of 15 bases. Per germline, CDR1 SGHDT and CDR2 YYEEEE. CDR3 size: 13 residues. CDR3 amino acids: CASSLGGWGPQHF. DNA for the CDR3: TGTGCCAGCAGCCTGGGGGGGTGGGGTCCCCAGCATTTT.

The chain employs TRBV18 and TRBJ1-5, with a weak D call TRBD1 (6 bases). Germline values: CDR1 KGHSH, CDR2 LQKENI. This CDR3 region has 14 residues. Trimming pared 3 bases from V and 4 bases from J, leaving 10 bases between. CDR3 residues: CASSPGQYNQPQHF. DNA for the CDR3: TGTGCCAGCTCACCCGGACAGTATAATCAGCCCCAGCATTTT.

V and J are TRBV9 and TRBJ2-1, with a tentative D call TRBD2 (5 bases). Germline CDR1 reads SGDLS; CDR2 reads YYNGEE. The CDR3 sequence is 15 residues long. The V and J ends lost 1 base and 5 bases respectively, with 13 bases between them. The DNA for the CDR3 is TGTGCCAGCAGCGTATGGAACGGGATCGACAATGAGCAGTTCTTC. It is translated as CASSVWNGIDNEQFF.

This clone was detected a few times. The CDR3 nucleotides are TGCAGCGTTCAATTGGGGATCAATCAGCCCCAGCATTTT. This sequence encodes CSVQLGINQPQHF. The V call is TRBV29-1, the J call TRBJ1-5, with D unresolved. The CDR3 has 13 residues. Germline V gene lookup returns CDR1 SQVTM and CDR2 ANQGSEA. V was clipped by 5 bases and J by 3 bases, with 11 bases between them.